This T cell receptor (beta chain) was captured in a study of graft-versus-host responses after intestinal transplantation. The wider study: Anti-thymocyte globulin induction was given to all recipients, followed by tacrolimus and steroids for 2 to 3 years.

About this clone: The target antigen is unknown.

This CDR3 contains 15 residues. Trimming took off 2 bases at V and 2 bases at J, with 13 bases between the two ends. Germline CDR1 reads MNHEY; CDR2 reads SMNVEV (reference sequence). Sequencing used immunoSEQ multiplex PCR; TCRdb keeps in-frame clones, though not all of them. The table includes around 90,000 clones, roughly 92% detected once. The J gene is TRBJ2-7, the V gene TRBV27; a weak D match, TRBD2 (5 bases). The material sequenced was unstimulated CD4+ T cells sorted from spleen or lymph node cells, taken before intestinal transplant. The source of this sequence is a human donor who received an intestinal transplant. The CDR3 here is CASSLKGSVTYEQYF. The DNA for the CDR3 is TGTGCCAGCAGTTTAAAAGGGAGCGTTACCTACGAGCAGTACTTC.